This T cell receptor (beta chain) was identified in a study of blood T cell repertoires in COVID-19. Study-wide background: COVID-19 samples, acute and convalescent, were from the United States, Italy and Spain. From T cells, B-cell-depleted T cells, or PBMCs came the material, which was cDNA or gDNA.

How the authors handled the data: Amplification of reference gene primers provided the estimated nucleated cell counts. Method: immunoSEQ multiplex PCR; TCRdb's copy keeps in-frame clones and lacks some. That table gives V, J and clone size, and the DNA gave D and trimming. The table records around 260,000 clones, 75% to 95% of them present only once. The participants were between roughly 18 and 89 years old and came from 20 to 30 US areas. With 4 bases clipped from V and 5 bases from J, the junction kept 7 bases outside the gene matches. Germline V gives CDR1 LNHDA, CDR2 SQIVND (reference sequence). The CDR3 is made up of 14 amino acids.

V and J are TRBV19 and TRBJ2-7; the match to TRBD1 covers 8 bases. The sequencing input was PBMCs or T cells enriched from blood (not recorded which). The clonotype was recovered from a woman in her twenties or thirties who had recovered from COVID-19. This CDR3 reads CASSRGTGPHEQYF. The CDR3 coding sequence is TGTGCCAGTAGTAGGGGGACAGGACCTCACGAGCAGTACTTC.